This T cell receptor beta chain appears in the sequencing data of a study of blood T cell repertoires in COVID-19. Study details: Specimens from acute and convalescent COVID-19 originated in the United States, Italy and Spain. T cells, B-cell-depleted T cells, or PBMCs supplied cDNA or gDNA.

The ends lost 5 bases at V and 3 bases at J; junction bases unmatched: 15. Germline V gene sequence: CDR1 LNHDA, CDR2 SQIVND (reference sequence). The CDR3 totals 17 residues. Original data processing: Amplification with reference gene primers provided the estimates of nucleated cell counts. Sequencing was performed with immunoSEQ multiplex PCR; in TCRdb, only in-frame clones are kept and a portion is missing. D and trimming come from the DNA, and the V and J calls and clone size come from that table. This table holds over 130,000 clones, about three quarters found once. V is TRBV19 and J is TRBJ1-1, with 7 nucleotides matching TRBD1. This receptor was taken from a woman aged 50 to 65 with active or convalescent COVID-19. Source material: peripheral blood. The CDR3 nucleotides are TGTGCCAGTAGTGCGCGGGGCAGGGGGAGTGCGGACACTGAAGCTTTCTTT. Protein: CASSARGRGSADTEAFF. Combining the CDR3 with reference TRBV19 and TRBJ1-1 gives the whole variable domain DGGITQSPKYLFRKEGQNVTLSCEQNLNHDAMYWYRQDPGQGLRLIYYSQIVNDFQKGDIAEGYSVSREKKESFPLTVTSAQKNPTAFYLCASSARGRGSADTEAFFGQGTRLTVV.